This T cell receptor beta chain is from a study of early T cells in non-severe SARS-CoV-2 infection. cDNA molecules, individually, were tagged with unique molecular identifiers. TCRdb fed the 5' RACE reads into MiXCR, producing one record per CDR3 protein. This table has approximately 97,000 distinct CDR3 sequences, around 12% appearing once. The CDR3 covers 14 residues. Per the germline V gene, CDR1 is SEHNR and CDR2 is FQNEAQ (reference sequence). Trimming left V 5 bases short and J 4 bases short, with 11 bases between. This receptor was taken from an adult who was a healthcare worker with PCR-confirmed SARS-CoV-2 infection or an uninfected control (not recorded which). The specimen sequenced was whole blood. This chain links TRBV7-9 with TRBJ1-4; D gene ambiguous. CDR3: CASSTRGVNEKLFF. The CDR3 region has the DNA TGTGCCAGCAGCACCCGTGGGGTTAATGAAAAACTGTTTTTT. Combining the CDR3 with reference TRBV7-9 and TRBJ1-4 gives the whole variable domain DTGVSQNPRHKITKRGQNVTFRCDPISEHNRLYWYRQTLGQGPEFLTYFQNEAQLEKSRLLSDRFSAERPKGSFSTLEIQRTEQGDSAMYLCASSTRGVNEKLFFGSGTQLSVL.